The clone carrying this T cell receptor (beta chain) was detected many times. The antigen is undetermined. The sample is drawn from a study of T cells in Graves' hyperthyroidism and ophthalmopathy. There were TCR beta CDR3 regions amplified from RNA transcripts. Researchers ran a first-round RT-PCR on the TCR CDR3 using the HTBI primer set. TCRdb processed the multiplex PCR reads anew with MiXCR; each CDR3 protein has one entry. The table shows around 580,000 distinct CDR3 sequences, with under 60% occurring only once. Germline assignment: CDR1 DFQATT and CDR2 SNEGSKA (reference sequence). V lost 0 bases and J 4 bases, leaving 13 bases between the germline ends. The CDR3 loop spans 14 amino acids. Study observations and caveats: Most clonotypes expanded in the thyroid (above 0.001) were also present in blood. Ophthalmopathy was told apart from stable hyperthyroidism by a 13 V-J model.

If no ophthalmopathy progression occurred within 18 months, Graves' hyperthyroidism was stable. Used for diagnoses were clinical symptoms, serum thyroxine and TRAb, thyroid ultrasound and orbital computed tomography. The sequencing sample was made of peripheral blood or thyroid tissue (not recorded which). The source of this sequence is a woman under 30 with Graves' hyperthyroidism. The chain links TRBV20-1 to TRBJ2-7; the D gene is possibly TRBD2 (7 bases). CDR3 bases: TGCAGTGCTAGAGAGGGGGGGCGCCCTTACGAGCAGTACTTC. It encodes CSAREGGRPYEQYF.